This T cell receptor beta chain emerged from a study of blood T cells in healthy people across ages. Trimming cost V 3 bases and J 5 bases, with 21 bases left between them. Germline V gene sequence: CDR1 SGHRS, CDR2 YFSETQ. The CDR3 length is 17 residues. Together with a sample-barcoded 5' primer, a J-beta primer mix was included in a second PCR lasting roughly 7 to 11 cycles. TCRdb reprocessed the 5' RACE reads via MiXCR and lists one record per CDR3 protein. The table records around 1.7 million distinct CDR3 sequences, 28% of them present only once. This clonotype was counted ten times or more. The sequence was collected from a woman under 40 in good health. The V and J genes are TRBV5-1 and TRBJ2-1; D perhaps matches TRBD1 (6 bases). What was sequenced was blood. DNA for the CDR3: TGCGCCAGCAGCTGGGGCGGTCTGGTTTCAGGGGACAATGAGCAGTTCTTC. Its protein is CASSWGGLVSGDNEQFF.